The T cell receptor (beta chain) under discussion was sequenced for a study of cytomegalovirus exposure and HLA in healthy donors (dated by TCRdb to about 2017). Regarding the complete study: According to an earlier analysis of a few hundred of the donors, some 180 million T cells yielded over 100 million unique TCR beta sequences and less than 300 Gb of sequence data. Around 320 gigabases of sequencing data and tens of millions of unique TCR sequences were included in an early release covering around 600 HLA-typed donors. Of the 300 to 400 genotyped donors, 81% fell in the genetic ancestry cluster associated with self-reported Caucasian donors. The aim of the study was to test whether cataloging public T cell receptors could identify signatures of past pathogen exposure. The T cell repertoires of some 670 subjects were profiled by immunosequencing and related to cytomegalovirus serostatus. A separate validation cohort of about 110 different subjects was used in addition to the 666-subject first cohort. To predict cytomegalovirus infection status, the study brought together high-throughput TCR immunosequencing, statistical association of individual TCRs with disease status, and machine learning. To study patterns of TCR occurrence, a later analysis re-analyzed previously published TCR beta repertoires from 600 to 750 donors and added high-resolution HLA genotyping. Rather than drawing on any new phenotypic data, the later analysis identified candidate immune exposures from TCR beta sequences and the way those sequences occurred across donors. To decide whether each TCR beta V gene segment behaved as functional or pseudogenic, an earlier analysis of some 600 of the donors relied on high-throughput TCR beta sequencing. Donor age, sex, ethnicity and CMV serostatus were compiled alongside the repertoire data. Genome-wide SNP genotypes for about 65% of the roughly 700 donors were used in a later genetic analysis, which treated that subset as a discovery cohort. Every repertoire in the discovery cohort had been generated on one and the same sequencing platform. HLA typing included class I and class II loci at four-digit resolution. Typing coverage differed by locus: A, B, C, DRB1 and DQB1 were typed in roughly 620-630 donors, DQA1 in about 550, DPA1 in roughly 590, and DPB1 in 472. Five DR-DQ haplotypes were handled as single units for association and clustering, since linkage in the cohort was strong. Among some 410 genotyped donors of the cohort, an average of about 220,000 unique TCR beta nucleotide sequences was sequenced per donor, of which roughly 17% were non-productive.

CDR1 and CDR2 are read off the germline V gene as MNHEY and SVGAGI. The germline ends are 18 bases apart after V is trimmed by 0 bases and J by 9 bases. CDR3 length: 15 amino acids, cysteine to phenylalanine. The retained sequence is limited to the CDR3, 45 bases, with the frame set at the first base. In total, roughly 670 healthy bone marrow donors made up the cohort. At the time of sampling, every cohort member was nominally healthy, though immune exposures that went unrecorded were likely present. The donor was CMV seropositive and belonged to the group of some 290 seropositive cohort members. Every donor gave a peripheral blood sample, and the peripheral blood mononuclear cells from that sample were used for TCR beta sequencing. Genomic DNA was extracted from the blood cell samples with the Qiagen DNeasy Blood Extraction Kit. What the study reported, not specific to this receptor: The 87-base-pair reads could not distinguish some IMGT-functional V segments, including TRBV6-2 and TRBV6-3, so those segments were excluded. According to the authors, the approach could potentially be generalized to other disease states and immunological phenotypes. A further reported finding was that TCR beta sequences accurately predicted the HLA-A and HLA-B alleles for most subjects in the first cohort. According to a later analysis, TCR association rates differed among HLA loci, with DRB1 alleles showing the most associated TCRs and HLA-C alleles showing the fewest. Immune exposure information for the cohort was limited to CMV serostatus. In vitro tests confirmed that three of the cytomegalovirus-associated TCR beta chains recognize cytomegalovirus antigens. A later genetic analysis associated a missense DCLRE1C variant with V-gene and J-gene trimming of TCR beta chains, and an independent cohort replicated the association. Several of the top co-occurrence clusters appeared to be linked to parvovirus B19, influenza, CMV and Epstein-Barr virus, according to a later analysis. Assigning TCR associations to individual alleles was difficult when HLA alleles, especially DR and DQ, strongly co-occurred. While some public TCRs were present in many individuals, most TCR sequences turned up only very rarely across donors. In a later genetic analysis, fewer N-insertions in productive TCRs were reported among donors in an Asian-associated ancestry cluster than the roughly 640-donor mean. The earlier analysis of about 600 of the donors excluded approximately 15 rarely observed V segments, including chromosome 9 orphons, because counts were too low. Broadly in line with IMGT annotations, most TCR beta V segments showed up in productive rearrangements about 87% or about 30% of the time in an earlier analysis of approximately 640 of the donors. A later analysis associated 15,000 to 20,000 TCR beta sequences with specific HLA alleles at a false discovery rate of 0.05. The study gave a list of about 160 TCR beta chains associated with cytomegalovirus. According to a later analysis, most CMV-associated TCR beta chains appeared to be HLA-restricted, and the HLA associations seemed to be driven largely by CMV exposure. In this cohort, only TCR beta chains were sequenced, and detectable features were limited by the absence of alpha or paired-chain data. The classifier was reported to diagnose cytomegalovirus status with high specificity and sensitivity in both the original and validation cohorts. The presence/absence analyses assumed that sequencing depth was roughly uniform across donors, and that assumption may not be true. Compared with equally common non-associated chains, HLA-associated TCR beta chains in a later analysis were more clonally expanded and had lower generation probabilities. A cluster of highly shared sequence variants was judged likely to be a technical artifact of the sequencing pipeline. Because HLA typing was unavailable for some donors at each locus, only the typed subset was used in association tests. Linkage disequilibrium might explain the correlated functional status among segregating V segments, but an unknown experimental factor could not be ruled out.

Library preparation employed the immunoSEQ multiplex PCR assay. For the multiplex PCR, a mixture combining 60 forward primers for TCR Vbeta segments and 13 reverse primers for TCR Jbeta segments was used. Amplification of the CDR3 region of rearranged TCR beta genes was performed with a multiplex PCR assay on genomic DNA. The amplified TCR beta libraries were sequenced on the Illumina HiSeq System as 87-base-pair reads. For the original study's pipeline: In a later analysis, roughly 80 million unique TCR beta chains were counted across the roughly 670 repertoires, and around 11 million of these chains were shared by at least two donors. Raw reads were error-corrected and collapsed into unique sequences by a nearest-neighbor algorithm in which closely related sequences were merged to remove PCR and sequencing errors. Alignment of CDR3 sequences to IMGT reference sequences was used to assign V, D and J gene segments. For a sequence to be retained, at least a six-nucleotide match to both a V gene segment and a J gene segment was required. Rearrangements were classified as productive when the CDR3 lacked stop codons and remained in frame with V and J, and all other rearrangements were classified as non-productive. CDR3 was defined by IMGT convention, running from the second conserved V-encoded cysteine to the conserved J-encoded phenylalanine. Sequences without an unambiguous match to a single V gene segment were excluded from the earlier analysis of almost 600 of the donors. In an earlier analysis of some 590 of the donors, a V segment was called functional when productive rearrangements were above 56.7%, and segregating when the standard deviation between donors exceeded 5%. To diagnose cytomegalovirus status from the catalog of TCR beta chain sequences, a statistical classification framework was built. In a later analysis, V and J genes were assigned by comparing TCR nucleotide sequences against IMGT/GENE-DB human TR gene sequences. The TCRdist pipeline was used in a later analysis to assign CDR3 sequences and most-parsimonious VDJ recombination scenarios. In a later analysis, every TCR beta chain was defined by the combination of its CDR3 amino acid sequence and its V-gene family, and reads without a unique V-gene family were dropped. To address suspected cross-contamination and a sequencing artifact, a later analysis removed around 600 highly shared, low-generation-probability nucleotide sequences. A later analysis calculated a clonal expansion index for each public chain from normalized within-repertoire ranks of inferred template counts. In a later analysis, generation probabilities were computed using a VDJ recombination model fitted to out-of-frame rearrangements, and the results were checked against IGoR. In a later analysis, TCR-TCR, TCR-HLA and TCR-CMV co-occurrence was scored with hypergeometric tests, and a repertoire-size bias correction was applied to TCR pairs. False discovery rates were estimated in a later analysis by permuting HLA or CMV assignments 20 times. In a later analysis, co-occurring TCRs were grouped with DBSCAN, and TCRdist sequence similarity was added when clustering was performed within HLA-allele-positive subsets. Repertoires with fewer than 30,000 or more than 120,000 public chains, plus five repertoires with anomalous nucleotide sharing, were excluded from co-occurrence clustering. TCRdb retrieved this table from immuneACCESS and kept in-frame rearrangements only. Not all clones are present; in checked studies, unresolved V genes account for under half, and no reason is known for the remainder. That table is the source of V, J and clone size, and D and trimming were worked out from the DNA. This sample gives about 150,000 clones in total; around 66% of them show up just once. The ten largest clones take up around 2.9% of the sample.

Worth noting for this clone: There is no known antigen for this receptor. Base qualities were left out, and no much larger clone turns up one base away.

Sequencing was done on a sample of PBMCs. This receptor chain uses TRBV6-5 and TRBJ2-7; possibly the D gene is TRBD1, per 5 matching bases. The receptor was isolated from a woman aged 25 to 39 in good health and CMV-seropositive. The DNA reads as follows: TGTGCCAGCAGTTACTCGAGACAGTCCAACTTTGGGCAGTACTTC. It specifies CASSYSRQSNFGQYF.